The 9 T cell receptor beta chains presented below share a single source sample, sequenced in a study of early T cells in non-severe SARS-CoV-2 infection (dated by TCRdb to 2020 to 2023). Libraries were built with 5' RACE. Sequencing was carried out with a NextSeq 500. TCRdb reprocessing: public reads trimmed at Q25 with fastp, clones called with MiXCR, in-frame beta chains kept. Entries that share a CDR3 protein sequence are merged under the most common genes and DNA. This sample comprises 60,000 or so distinct CDR3 sequences, approximately 8% of them detected only once. Clones ranked in the top ten supply more than 3% of the sample. Sequenced material: whole blood, taken at baseline. Receptors originate from an adult who was a healthcare worker with PCR-confirmed SARS-CoV-2 infection or an uninfected control (not recorded which).

The chain combines TRBV7-9 with TRBJ2-4; TRBD1 agrees at 8 bases. With V trimmed by 10 bases and J by 3 bases, 5 bases remained unmatched. Germline V CDR1 and CDR2: SEHNR, FQNEAQ (reference sequence). This CDR3 is built from 13 residues. The CDR3: CATGQGGKNIQYF. The DNA for the CDR3 is TGTGCCACCGGACAGGGAGGCAAAAACATTCAGTACTTC.

This clonotype has only a few counts. This rearrangement joins TRBV6-1 to TRBJ1-6; TRBD1 matches at 7 bases. V lost 1 base to trimming and J lost 7 bases; unmatched junction nucleotides: 4. The CDR3 totals 15 residues. Germline-derived CDR1 and CDR2 are MNHNS and SASEGT. CDR3 amino acids: CASSEVVTGNSPLHF. For the CDR3, the DNA is TGTGCCAGCAGTGAAGTAGTGACAGGGAATTCACCCCTCCACTTT.

The V and J genes are TRBV2 and TRBJ2-7, with TRBD2 matching 14 bases. With V trimmed by 4 bases and J by 6 bases, 5 bases remained unmatched. Germline-derived CDR1 and CDR2 are SNHLY and FYNNEI. This CDR3 is 15 amino acids long. CDR3 amino acids: CASSGTSGRPSEQYF. CDR3 bases: TGTGCCAGCAGTGGGACTAGCGGGAGGCCTTCCGAGCAGTACTTC.

This clonotype was seen only a few times. J is TRBJ2-7 and V is TRBV20-1; D is uncertain. The germline gives CDR1 DFQATT, CDR2 SNEGSKA (reference sequence). The CDR3 sequence is 17 residues long. V lost 3 bases, J lost 2 bases, and 23 bases lay in between. CDR3 loop: CSASSPLGASSTYEQYF. As DNA, the CDR3 is TGCAGTGCTAGTTCACCTCTCGGAGCCAGCAGCACCTACGAGCAGTACTTC.

V and J are TRBV11-2 and TRBJ2-7; TRBD1 matches at 12 bases. CDR1 is SGHAT, CDR2 FQNNGV, per germline. The V and J ends lost 2 bases and 5 bases, in that order; junction bases with no gene match: 7. CDR3 length: 16 residues. CDR3 loop: CASSLFGGTGGHEQYF. CDR3 DNA: TGTGCCAGCAGCTTATTTGGCGGGACAGGGGGCCACGAGCAGTACTTC. Together with reference TRBV11-2 and TRBJ2-7, the CDR3 gives the full variable domain: EAGVAQSPRYKIIEKRQSVAFWCNPISGHATLYWYQQILGQGPKLLIQFQNNGVVDDSQLPKDRFSAERLKGVDSTLKIQPAKLEDSAVYLCASSLFGGTGGHEQYFGPGTRLTVT.

V and J are TRBV5-1 and TRBJ2-3; D unclear. Germline CDR1 reads SGHRS; CDR2 reads YFSETQ. The CDR3 runs to 13 residues. V lost 0 bases, J lost 2 bases, and 4 bases lay in between. The CDR3 region has the DNA TGCGCCAGCAGCTTGGACAACACAGATACGCAGTATTTT. It translates to CASSLDNTDTQYF.

The chain employs TRBV3-1 and TRBJ1-2; D is unresolved. Per germline, CDR1 LGHDT and CDR2 YNNKEL (reference sequence). V was shortened by 8 bases and J by 0 bases, with 4 bases between the two germline ends. This CDR3 region has 11 residues. The CDR3 nucleotides are TGTGCCAGCGGGACTAACTATGGCTACACCTTC. This sequence encodes CASGTNYGYTF. Variable domain in full (rest from reference TRBV3-1 and TRBJ1-2): DTAVSQTPKYLVTQMGNDKSIKCEQNLGHDTMYWYKQDSKKFLKIMFSYNNKELIINETVPNRFSPKSPDKAHLNLHINSLELGDSAVYFCASGTNYGYTFGSGTRLTVV.

This clonotype was observed at least ten times. The chain combines TRBV2 with TRBJ2-1, with TRBD2 matching 11 bases. The V segment lost 6 bases and the J segment 6 bases; nucleotides outside the gene matches: 7. This CDR3 has 15 residues. From germline, CDR1 is SNHLY and CDR2 FYNNEI. The CDR3 here is CASRALAGGPNEQFF. CDR3 sequence (DNA): TGTGCCAGCAGGGCTCTAGCGGGAGGCCCCAATGAGCAGTTCTTC.

V usage is TRBV5-1 and J usage is TRBJ2-2; D remains unclear. CDR1 SGHRS and CDR2 YFSETQ come from the germline V gene. Deletions cut 4 bases from V and 2 bases from J, with 15 bases between. CDR3 length equals 16 residues. CDR3 residues: CASSPVGQINTGELFF. CDR3 bases: TGCGCCAGCAGCCCCGTCGGGCAGATTAACACCGGGGAGCTGTTTTTT.